This is a list of T cell receptor beta chains from one sample in a study of blood T cell repertoires in COVID-19. Measured with immunoSEQ multiplex PCR; TCRdb has only the in-frame clones, and not every one. In the table there are 350,000 to 550,000 clones, 85% to 90% of which are singletons. The sample comprised PBMCs or T cells enriched from blood (not recorded which). These TCRs come from a man in his thirties or forties who had recovered from COVID-19. Each CDR3 is given with its conserved first and last residue. A D gene is named only where the DNA matches it firmly. Size tells how often a clone was seen (once, few, many) or the class of an expanded clone, and some rows leave it out.

>TRBJ2-7|-|TRBV28|TRBD1
TGTGCCAGCAGTCCCCGGACAGGGGGGAGGCACGAGCAGTACTTC
CASSPRTGGRHEQYF
>TRBJ2-1|once|TRBV14|TRBD1
TGTGCCAGCAGCCATCTTCGGGGACAGGGGGGCAATGAGCAGTTCTTC
CASSHLRGQGGNEQFF
>TRBJ2-2|once|TRBV11-2|TRBD2
TGTGCCAGCAGCTTGGGAGGCGGGAGTTTCACCGGGGAGCTGTTTTTT
CASSLGGGSFTGELFF
>TRBJ2-7|once|TRBV29-1|TRBD1
TGCAGCGTTGGGACAGGGGACTCCTACGAGCAGTACTTC
CSVGTGDSYEQYF
>TRBJ2-1|once|TRBV9|TRBD2
TGTGCCAGCAGCGTTCTTGGCGGGAGGGCTGATGAGCAGTTCTTC
CASSVLGGRADEQFF
>TRBJ2-5|-|TRBV28|-
TGTGCCAAAATTAGCGGCCCCTGGGCTGGAGAGACCCAGTACTTC
CAKISGPWAGETQYF
>TRBJ1-1|-|TRBV9|TRBD1
TGTGCCAGCAGCGGACTGACAGGGGGGGACACTGAAGCTTTCTTT
CASSGLTGGDTEAFF
>TRBJ2-1|-|TRBV5-1|TRBD2
TGCGCCAGCAGCTCCTTAGCGGGAGGGGGGGATGAGCAGTTCTTC
CASSSLAGGGDEQFF
>TRBJ2-5|-|TRBV29-1|TRBD2
TGCAGCCACGGGACTAGCGTTCGGAGCCAGTACTTC
CSHGTSVRSQYF
>TRBJ1-2|-|TRBV12-3/TRBV12-4|-
TGTGCCAGCAGCCCACGCAGTTATGGCTACACCTTC
CASSPRSYGYTF
>TRBJ2-1|-|TRBV5-1|-
TGCGCCAGCAGCTTCCAGGCTTCCAATGAGCAGTTCTTC
CASSFQASNEQFF
>TRBJ2-7|-|TRBV6-5|TRBD2
TGTGCCAGCAGTTACGTGTCCGGAGGGAGGGCCTACGAGCAGTACTTC
CASSYVSGGRAYEQYF
>TRBJ2-7|few|TRBV13|TRBD2
TGTGCCAGCAGCTTATGGGCTAGCGGGACATACTCGTCGACCTACGAGCAGTACTTC
CASSLWASGTYSSTYEQYF
>TRBJ2-7|once|TRBV7-9|TRBD2
TGTGCCAGCAGCTCGACTAGCGGCCAATACGAGCAGTACTTC
CASSSTSGQYEQYF
>TRBJ2-3|-|TRBV5-1|TRBD1
TGCGCCAGCAGCTTTTGGGACAGAGACACAGATACGCAGTATTTT
CASSFWDRDTDTQYF
>TRBJ2-7|-|TRBV4-2|-
TGTGCCAGCAGCCAAGAACTTCTTAACTACGAGCAGTACTTC
CASSQELLNYEQYF
>TRBJ2-2|once|TRBV9|-
TGTGCCAGCAGCGTAGCTGGGGCTCAAGCCGGGGAGCTGTTTTTT
CASSVAGAQAGELFF
>TRBJ1-2|-|TRBV5-6|TRBD1
TGTGCCAGCAGCTTGGAAACAGGGGACGGCTACACCTTC
CASSLETGDGYTF
>TRBJ1-1|-|TRBV28|TRBD1
TGTGCCAGCACCAAGGACAGGGGAGGGGCTGAAGCTTTCTTT
CASTKDRGGAEAFF
>TRBJ2-2|-|TRBV9|-
TGTGCCAGCAGCGTATCGTCTGGGGCGGACACCGGGGAGCTGTTTTTT
CASSVSSGADTGELFF
>TRBJ1-1|-|TRBV2|-
TGTGCCAGCAGTGTTGTCGGGAACACTGAAGCTTTCTTT
CASSVVGNTEAFF
>TRBJ2-1|-|TRBV7-8|-
TGTGCCAGCAGCAGAGGCTCAGATGAGCAGTTCTTC
CASSRGSDEQFF
>TRBJ2-1|-|TRBV5-1|-
TGCGCCAGCACCAGGGGAGGGACCTACAATGAGCAGTTCTTC
CASTRGGTYNEQFF
>TRBJ2-7|-|TRBV27|-
TGTGCCAGCAGTCGAAGGGGTGACGAGCAGTACTTC
CASSRRGDEQYF
>TRBJ1-2|-|TRBV25-1|TRBD1
TGTGCCAGCAGTGGACAGGGCTATATGGACGGCTACACCTTC
CASSGQGYMDGYTF
>TRBJ2-1|-|TRBV14|TRBD2
TGTGCCAGCAGCCAAGTAGGAGGCGGGAGATTGAATGAGCAGTTCTTC
CASSQVGGGRLNEQFF
>TRBJ1-5|-|TRBV7-2|TRBD1
TGTGCCAGCAGCGTGGACAGGGGGAATCAGCCCCAGCATTTT
CASSVDRGNQPQHF
>TRBJ2-3|-|TRBV3-1/TRBV3-2|TRBD2
TGTGCCAGCAGCCAAGGACTAGCGGGAGGGGATACGCAGTATTTT
CASSQGLAGGDTQYF
>TRBJ2-5|-|TRBV27|TRBD1
TGTGCCAGCAGTTCCCAGGGGGCGCTGGGGACCCAGTACTTC
CASSSQGALGTQYF
>TRBJ2-7|-|TRBV5-5|TRBD2
TGTGCCAGCAGCTCGGGACTAGCCCGCGGATACGAGCAGTACTTC
CASSSGLARGYEQYF
>TRBJ2-5|-|TRBV7-8|TRBD2
TGTGCCAGCAGCTTAAGGTGGGCTAGCGGCTTGCAAGAGACCCAGTACTTC
CASSLRWASGLQETQYF
>TRBJ1-2|once|TRBV28|TRBD1
TGTGCCAGCTACCCGGGACAGAGAAACTATGGCTACACCTTC
CASYPGQRNYGYTF
>TRBJ1-1|-|TRBV28|TRBD1
TGTGCCAGCAGAACAAGGGGGCAGTCTGAAGCTTTCTTT
CASRTRGQSEAFF
>TRBJ2-6|-|TRBV6-5|-
TGTGCCAGCAGTTACACCCTCGGGGCTGGGGCCAACGTCCTGACTTTC
CASSYTLGAGANVLTF
>TRBJ2-5|-|TRBV24-1|TRBD1
TGTGCCACCGGAACCACGGGACAGGGGTGGGAGACCCAGTACTTC
CATGTTGQGWETQYF
>TRBJ1-1|-|TRBV6-5|-
TGTGCCAGCATTAAACAACTAAACACTGAAGCTTTCTTT
CASIKQLNTEAFF
>TRBJ2-7|-|TRBV30|-
TGTGCCTGGAGTCAGGTGGGCTACGAGCAGTACTTC
CAWSQVGYEQYF
>TRBJ1-1|-|TRBV5-1|-
TGCGCCAGCAGCTTGAATGGGGCCAGGACTGAAGCTTTCTTT
CASSLNGARTEAFF
>TRBJ1-1|-|TRBV7-9|TRBD1
TGTGCCAGCAGCTTAGTTGGGACAGTTGAAGCTTTCTTT
CASSLVGTVEAFF
>TRBJ1-1|-|TRBV30|-
TGTGCCTGGAAAGGGGCACTTAACACTGAAGCTTTCTTT
CAWKGALNTEAFF
>TRBJ1-1|-|TRBV6-4|-
TGTGCCAGCAGTGACACAGGAAACACTGAAGCTTTCTTT
CASSDTGNTEAFF
>TRBJ1-1|-|TRBV27|-
TGTGCCAGCAGTTTATCGTCCGGAGGACGAGCTTTCTTT
CASSLSSGGRAFF
>TRBJ2-1|-|TRBV7-8|TRBD2
TGTGCCAGCAGCTTCCTAGCGGACAATGAGCAGTTCTTC
CASSFLADNEQFF
>TRBJ2-1|-|TRBV29-1|TRBD1
TGCAGCGCCCCGGGACAGGTCGCCTACAATGAGCAGTTCTTC
CSAPGQVAYNEQFF
>TRBJ2-1|-|TRBV19|TRBD1
TGTGCCAGTAGTATCAGAGGGGGCGCAAACAATGAGCAGTTCTTC
CASSIRGGANNEQFF
>TRBJ1-5|-|TRBV24-1|TRBD1
TGTGCCACCAGTGTACAGGGGGTGGCGGGACCCCAGCATTTT
CATSVQGVAGPQHF
>TRBJ2-5|-|TRBV10-2|-
TGCGCCAGCTCCATTCCCCCAGAGACCCAGTACTTC
CASSIPPETQYF